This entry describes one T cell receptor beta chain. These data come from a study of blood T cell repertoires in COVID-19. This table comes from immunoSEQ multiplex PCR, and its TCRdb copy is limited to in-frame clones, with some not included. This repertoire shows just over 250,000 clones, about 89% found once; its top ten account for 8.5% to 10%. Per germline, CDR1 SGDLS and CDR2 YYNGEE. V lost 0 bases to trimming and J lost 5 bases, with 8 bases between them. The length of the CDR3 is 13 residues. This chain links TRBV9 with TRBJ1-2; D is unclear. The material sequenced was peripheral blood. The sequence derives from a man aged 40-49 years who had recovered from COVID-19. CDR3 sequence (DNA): TGTGCCAGCAGCGTAGTGGGAGGATATGGCTACACCTTC. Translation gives CASSVVGGYGYTF.